This T cell receptor (beta chain) was identified in a study of T-cell memory formation after mild COVID-19. General study points: Confirmation of SARS-CoV-2 specificity was lacking for second-wave clones peaking day 37.

Constant-segment primers and 5'RACE yielded cDNA libraries for TCR alpha and TCR beta, each carrying sample barcodes and UMIs. TCRdb re-called the 5' RACE reads through MiXCR, storing one row per CDR3 protein. The sample comprises tens of thousands of distinct CDR3 sequences, approximately 15% of which are singletons, and about 31% rests with the top ten. As regards this clonotype: What it binds is unknown.

This TCR was recovered from an adult woman who had mild COVID-19 (a few samples of this study predate the infection). Cell type and time point are not known. Material for sequencing was PBMCs or a T cell subset sorted from them (not recorded which).

CDR3 nucleotide sequence: TGTGCCAGCAGCCTACGGGGCAGGGAGGGCTATGGCTACACCTTC. Amino acid sequence: CASSLRGREGYGYTF. The chain employs TRBV21-1 and TRBJ1-2; the D call of TRBD1 is as the table states it, not checked on the DNA. TRBV21-1 is a pseudogene locus. CDR3 length equals 15 residues.